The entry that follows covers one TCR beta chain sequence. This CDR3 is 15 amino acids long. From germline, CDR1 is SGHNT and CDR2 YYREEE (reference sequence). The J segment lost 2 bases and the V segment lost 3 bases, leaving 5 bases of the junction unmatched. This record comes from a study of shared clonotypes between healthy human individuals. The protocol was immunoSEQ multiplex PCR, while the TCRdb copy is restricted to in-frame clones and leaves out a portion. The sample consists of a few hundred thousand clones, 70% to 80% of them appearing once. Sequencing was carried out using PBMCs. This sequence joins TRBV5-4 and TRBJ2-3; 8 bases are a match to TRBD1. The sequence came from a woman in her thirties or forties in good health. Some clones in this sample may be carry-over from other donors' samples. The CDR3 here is CASSYGQGVTDTQYF. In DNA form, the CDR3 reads TGTGCCAGCAGCTACGGACAGGGAGTCACAGATACGCAGTATTTT.